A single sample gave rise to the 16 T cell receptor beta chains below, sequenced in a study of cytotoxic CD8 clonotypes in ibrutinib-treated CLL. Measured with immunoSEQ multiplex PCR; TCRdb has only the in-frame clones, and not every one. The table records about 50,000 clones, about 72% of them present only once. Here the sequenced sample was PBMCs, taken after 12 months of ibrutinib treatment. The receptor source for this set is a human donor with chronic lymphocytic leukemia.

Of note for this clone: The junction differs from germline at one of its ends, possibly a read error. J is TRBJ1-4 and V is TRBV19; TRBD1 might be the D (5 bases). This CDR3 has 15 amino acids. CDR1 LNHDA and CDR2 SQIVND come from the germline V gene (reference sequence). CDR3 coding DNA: TGTGCCAGTAGTATGGGGGGGTCGCGCAATGAAGAACTGTTTTTT. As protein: CASSMGGSRNEELFF.

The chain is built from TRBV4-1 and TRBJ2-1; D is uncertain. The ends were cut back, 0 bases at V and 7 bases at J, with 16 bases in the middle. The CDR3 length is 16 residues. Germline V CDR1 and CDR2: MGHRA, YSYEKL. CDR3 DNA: TGCGCCAGCAGCCAAGATCCTTCCGGTGGTAGGAATGAGCAGTTCTTC. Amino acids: CASSQDPSGGRNEQFF.

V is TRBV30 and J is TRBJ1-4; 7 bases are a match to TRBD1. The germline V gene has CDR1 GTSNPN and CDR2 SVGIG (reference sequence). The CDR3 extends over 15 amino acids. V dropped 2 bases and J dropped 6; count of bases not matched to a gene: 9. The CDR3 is CAWSSKQGSDEKLFF. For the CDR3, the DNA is TGTGCCTGGAGTTCAAAACAGGGGAGCGATGAAAAACTGTTTTTT. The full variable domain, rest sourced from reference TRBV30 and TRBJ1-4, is SQTIHQWPATLVQPVGSPLSLECTVEGTSNPNLYWYRQAAGRGLQLLFYSVGIGQISSEVPQNLSASRPQDRQFILSSKKLLLSDSGFYLCAWSSKQGSDEKLFFGSGTQLSVL.

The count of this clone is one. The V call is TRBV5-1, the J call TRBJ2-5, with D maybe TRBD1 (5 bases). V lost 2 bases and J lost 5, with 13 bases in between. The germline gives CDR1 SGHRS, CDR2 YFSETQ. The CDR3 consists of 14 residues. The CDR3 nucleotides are TGCGCCAGCAGCTTAGGGGAAGGTTGGGAGACCCAGTACTTC. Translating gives CASSLGEGWETQYF.

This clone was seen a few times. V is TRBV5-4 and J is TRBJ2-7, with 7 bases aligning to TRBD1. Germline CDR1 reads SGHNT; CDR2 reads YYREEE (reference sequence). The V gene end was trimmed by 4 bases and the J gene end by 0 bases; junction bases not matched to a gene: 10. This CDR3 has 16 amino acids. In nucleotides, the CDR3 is TGTGCCAGCAGCCACGCAACAGGGGCCCCCTCCTACGAGCAGTACTTC. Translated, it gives CASSHATGAPSYEQYF.

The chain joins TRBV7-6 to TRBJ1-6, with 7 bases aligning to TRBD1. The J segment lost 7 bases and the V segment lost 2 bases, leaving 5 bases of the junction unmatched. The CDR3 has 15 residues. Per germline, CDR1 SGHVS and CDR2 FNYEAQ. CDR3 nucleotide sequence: TGTGCCAGCAGCTTAACCGCGGGACAGAATTCACCCCTCCACTTT. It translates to CASSLTAGQNSPLHF. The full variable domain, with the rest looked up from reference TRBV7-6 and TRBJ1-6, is GAGVSQSPRYKVTKRGQDVALRCDPISGHVSLYWYRQALGQGPEFLTYFNYEAQQDKSGLPNDRFSAERPEGSISTLTIQRTEQRDSAMYRCASSLTAGQNSPLHFGNGTRLTVT.

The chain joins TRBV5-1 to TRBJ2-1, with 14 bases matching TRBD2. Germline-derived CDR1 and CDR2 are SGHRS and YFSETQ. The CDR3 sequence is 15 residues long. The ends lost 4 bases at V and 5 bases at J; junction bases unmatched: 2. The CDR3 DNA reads TGCGCCAGCAGCGCGGGACTAGCGGGAGACAATGAGCAGTTCTTC. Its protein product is CASSAGLAGDNEQFF.

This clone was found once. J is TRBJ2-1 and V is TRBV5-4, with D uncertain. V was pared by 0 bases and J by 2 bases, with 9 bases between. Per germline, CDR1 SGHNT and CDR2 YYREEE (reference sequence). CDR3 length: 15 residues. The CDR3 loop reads CASSLELQPYNEQFF. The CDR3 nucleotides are TGTGCCAGCAGCTTGGAGCTACAACCCTACAATGAGCAGTTCTTC. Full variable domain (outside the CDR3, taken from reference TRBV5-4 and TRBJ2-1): ETGVTQSPTHLIKTRGQQVTLRCSSQSGHNTVSWYQQALGQGPQFIFQYYREEENGRGNFPPRFSGLQFPNYSSELNVNALELDDSALYLCASSLELQPYNEQFFGPGTRLTVL.

CDR3 amino acids: CASIAGATEQYF. The CDR3 DNA reads TGTGCCAGCATCGCGGGAGCCACCGAGCAGTACTTC. The chain couples TRBV28 to TRBJ2-7, with 7 nucleotides matching TRBD2. The CDR3 totals 12 residues. Germline lookup yields CDR1 MDHEN and CDR2 SYDVKM. V lost 7 bases and J lost 6; bases outside the gene matches: 6.

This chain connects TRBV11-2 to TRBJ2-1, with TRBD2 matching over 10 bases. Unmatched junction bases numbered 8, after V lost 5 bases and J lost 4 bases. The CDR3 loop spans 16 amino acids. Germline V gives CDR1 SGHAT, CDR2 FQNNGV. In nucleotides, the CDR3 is TGTGCCAGCAGCACGTTAACTAGCGGGAAATACAATGAGCAGTTCTTC. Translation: CASSTLTSGKYNEQFF.

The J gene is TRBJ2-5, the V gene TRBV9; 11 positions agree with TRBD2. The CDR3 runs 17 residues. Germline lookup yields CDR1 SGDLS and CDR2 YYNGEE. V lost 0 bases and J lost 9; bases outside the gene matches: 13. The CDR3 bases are TGTGCCAGCAGCGTAGGATTACTAGCGGGAGCCGCGGTATCCCAGTACTTC. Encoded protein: CASSVGLLAGAAVSQYF.

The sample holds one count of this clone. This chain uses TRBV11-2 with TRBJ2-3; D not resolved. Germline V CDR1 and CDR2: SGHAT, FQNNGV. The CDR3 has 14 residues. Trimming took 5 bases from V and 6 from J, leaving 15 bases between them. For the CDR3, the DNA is TGTGCCAGCAGCCCCGCCCGACTGAGGGATACGCAGTATTTT. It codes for CASSPARLRDTQYF.

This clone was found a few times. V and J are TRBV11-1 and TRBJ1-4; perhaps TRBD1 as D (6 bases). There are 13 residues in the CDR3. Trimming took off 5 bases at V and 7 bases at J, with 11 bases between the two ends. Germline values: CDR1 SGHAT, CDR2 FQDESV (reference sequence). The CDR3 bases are TGTGCCAGCAGCATCGGACAGCGTGAAAAACTGTTTTTT. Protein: CASSIGQREKLFF. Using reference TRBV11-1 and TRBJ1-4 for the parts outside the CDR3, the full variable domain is EAEVAQSPRYKITEKSQAVAFWCDPISGHATLYWYRQILGQGPELLVQFQDESVVDDSQLPKDRFSAERLKGVDSTLKIQPAELGDSAMYLCASSIGQREKLFFGSGTQLSVL.

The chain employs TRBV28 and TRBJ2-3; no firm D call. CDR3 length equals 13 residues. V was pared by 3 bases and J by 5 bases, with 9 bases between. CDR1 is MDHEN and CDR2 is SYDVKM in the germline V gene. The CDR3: CASSFLGGDTQYF. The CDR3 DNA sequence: TGTGCCAGCAGTTTCTTGGGCGGAGATACGCAGTATTTT.

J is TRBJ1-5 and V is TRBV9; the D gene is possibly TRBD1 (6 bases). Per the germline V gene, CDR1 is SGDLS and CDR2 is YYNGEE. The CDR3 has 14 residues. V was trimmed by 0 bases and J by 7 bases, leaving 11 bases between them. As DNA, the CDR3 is TGTGCCAGCAGCGTAGGAGGGGGGCTACAGCCCCAGCATTTT. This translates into CASSVGGGLQPQHF.

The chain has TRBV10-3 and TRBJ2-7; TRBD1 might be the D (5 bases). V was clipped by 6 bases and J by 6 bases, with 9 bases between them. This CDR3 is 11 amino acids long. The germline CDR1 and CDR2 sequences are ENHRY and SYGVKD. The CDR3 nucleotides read TGTGCCATCAGAGGACAATTCGAGCAGTACTTC. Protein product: CAIRGQFEQYF.